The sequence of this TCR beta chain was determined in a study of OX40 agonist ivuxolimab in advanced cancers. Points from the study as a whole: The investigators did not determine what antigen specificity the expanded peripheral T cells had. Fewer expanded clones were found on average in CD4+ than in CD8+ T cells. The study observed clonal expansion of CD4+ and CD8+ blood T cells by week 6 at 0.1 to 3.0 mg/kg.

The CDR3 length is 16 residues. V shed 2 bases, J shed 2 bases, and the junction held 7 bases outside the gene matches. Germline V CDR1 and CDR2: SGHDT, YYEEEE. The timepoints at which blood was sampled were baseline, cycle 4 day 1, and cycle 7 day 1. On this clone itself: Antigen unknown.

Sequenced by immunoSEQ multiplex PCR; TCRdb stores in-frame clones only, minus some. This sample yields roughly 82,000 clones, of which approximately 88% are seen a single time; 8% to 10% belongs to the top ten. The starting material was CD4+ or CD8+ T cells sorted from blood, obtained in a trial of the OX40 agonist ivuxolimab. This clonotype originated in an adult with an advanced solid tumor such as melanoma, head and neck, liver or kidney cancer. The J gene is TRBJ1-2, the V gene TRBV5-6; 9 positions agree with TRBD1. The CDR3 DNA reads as TGTGCCAGCAGCTTCCGGGACAGGGTCGTAAACTATGGCTACACCTTC. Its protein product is CASSFRDRVVNYGYTF.